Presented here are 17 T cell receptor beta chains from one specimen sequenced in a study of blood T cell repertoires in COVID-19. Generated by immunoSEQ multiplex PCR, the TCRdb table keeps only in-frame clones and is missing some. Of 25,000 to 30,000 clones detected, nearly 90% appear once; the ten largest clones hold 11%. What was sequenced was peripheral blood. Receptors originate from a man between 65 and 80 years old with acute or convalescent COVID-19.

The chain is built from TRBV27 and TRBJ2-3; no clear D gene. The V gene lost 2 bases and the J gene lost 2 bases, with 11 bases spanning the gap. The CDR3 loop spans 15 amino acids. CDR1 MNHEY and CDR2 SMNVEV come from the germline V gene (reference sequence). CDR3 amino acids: CASSLPQASTDTQYF. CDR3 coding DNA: TGTGCCAGCAGTTTACCGCAAGCTTCCACAGATACGCAGTATTTT.

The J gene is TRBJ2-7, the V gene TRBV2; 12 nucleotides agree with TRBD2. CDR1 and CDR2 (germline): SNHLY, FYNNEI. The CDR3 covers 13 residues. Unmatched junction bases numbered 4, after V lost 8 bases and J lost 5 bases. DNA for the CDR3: TGTGCCAGCGGGACTAGCGGGTTCAACGAGCAGTACTTC. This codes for CASGTSGFNEQYF. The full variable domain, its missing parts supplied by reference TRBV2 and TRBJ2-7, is EPEVTQTPSHQVTQMGQEVILRCVPISNHLYFYWYRQILGQKVEFLVSFYNNEISEKSEIFDDQFSVERPDGSNFTLKIRSTKLEDSAMYFCASGTSGFNEQYFGPGTRLTVT.

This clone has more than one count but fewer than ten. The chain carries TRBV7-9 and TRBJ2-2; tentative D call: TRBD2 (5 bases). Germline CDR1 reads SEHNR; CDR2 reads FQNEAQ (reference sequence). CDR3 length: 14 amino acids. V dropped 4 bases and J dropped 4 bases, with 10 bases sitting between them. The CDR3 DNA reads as TGTGCCAGCAGCTGGCAGGCGGGCACCGGGGAGCTGTTTTTT. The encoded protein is CASSWQAGTGELFF. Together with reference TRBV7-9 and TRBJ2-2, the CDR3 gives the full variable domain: DTGVSQNPRHKITKRGQNVTFRCDPISEHNRLYWYRQTLGQGPEFLTYFQNEAQLEKSRLLSDRFSAERPKGSFSTLEIQRTEQGDSAMYLCASSWQAGTGELFFGEGSRLTVL.

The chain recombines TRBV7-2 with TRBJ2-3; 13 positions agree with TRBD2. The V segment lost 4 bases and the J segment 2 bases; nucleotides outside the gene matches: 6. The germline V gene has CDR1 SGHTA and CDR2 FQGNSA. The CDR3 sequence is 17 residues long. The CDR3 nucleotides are TGTGCCAGCAGCTCCCTAGGACTAGCGGGGGTCACAGATACGCAGTATTTT. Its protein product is CASSSLGLAGVTDTQYF. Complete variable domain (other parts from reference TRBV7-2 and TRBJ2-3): GAGVSQSPSNKVTEKGKDVELRCDPISGHTALYWYRQSLGQGLEFLIYFQGNSAPDKSGLPSDRFSAERTGGSVSTLTIQRTQQEDSAVYLCASSSLGLAGVTDTQYFGPGTRLTVL.

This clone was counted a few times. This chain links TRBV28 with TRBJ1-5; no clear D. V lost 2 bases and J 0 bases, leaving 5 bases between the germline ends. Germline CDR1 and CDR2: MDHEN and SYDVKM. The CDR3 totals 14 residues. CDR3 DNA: TGTGCCAGCAGTTTAAGCGGTAGCAATCAGCCCCAGCATTTT. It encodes CASSLSGSNQPQHF.

Written as DNA, the CDR3 is TGTGCCACCAGCAGAGGGACTAGCGTAGATACGCAGTATTTT. Encoded protein: CATSRGTSVDTQYF. The chain employs TRBV15 and TRBJ2-3, with 9 bases aligning to TRBD2. The CDR3 covers 14 residues. V lost 1 base and J lost 5; bases outside the gene matches: 1. Germline CDR1 reads LNHNV; CDR2 reads YYDKDF (reference sequence).

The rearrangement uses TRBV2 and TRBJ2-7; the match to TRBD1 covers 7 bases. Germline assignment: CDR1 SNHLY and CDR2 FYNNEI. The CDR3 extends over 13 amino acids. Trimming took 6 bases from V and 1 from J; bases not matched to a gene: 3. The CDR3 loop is CASRLTGSYEQYF. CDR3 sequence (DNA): TGTGCCAGCAGGCTGACAGGGTCCTACGAGCAGTACTTC.

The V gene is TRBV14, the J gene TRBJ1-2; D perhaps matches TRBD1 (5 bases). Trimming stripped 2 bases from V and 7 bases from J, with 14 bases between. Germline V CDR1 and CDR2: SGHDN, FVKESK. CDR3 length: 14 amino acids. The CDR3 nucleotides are TGTGCCAGCAGCCAACTGTGGCAGGGAACTGGCTACACCTTC. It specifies CASSQLWQGTGYTF.

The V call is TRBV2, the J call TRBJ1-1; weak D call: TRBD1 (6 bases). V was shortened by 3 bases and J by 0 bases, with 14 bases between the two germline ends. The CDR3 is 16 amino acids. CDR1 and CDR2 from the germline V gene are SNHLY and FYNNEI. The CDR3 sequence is CASSDLTGDLNTEAFF. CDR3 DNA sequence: TGTGCCAGCAGTGATTTGACAGGCGACCTGAACACTGAAGCTTTCTTT.

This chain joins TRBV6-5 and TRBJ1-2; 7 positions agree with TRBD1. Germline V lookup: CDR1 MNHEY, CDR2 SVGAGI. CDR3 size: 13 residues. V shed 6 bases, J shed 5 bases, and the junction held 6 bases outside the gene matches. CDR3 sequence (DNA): TGTGCCAGCAGCTTTGACAGGGAGTATGGCTACACCTTC. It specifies CASSFDREYGYTF.

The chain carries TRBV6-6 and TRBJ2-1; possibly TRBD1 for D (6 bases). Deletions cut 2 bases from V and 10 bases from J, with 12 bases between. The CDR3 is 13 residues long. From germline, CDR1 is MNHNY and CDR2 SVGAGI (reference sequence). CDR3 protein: CASSYTETGEQFF. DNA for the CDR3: TGTGCCAGCAGTTACACAGAGACAGGAGAGCAGTTCTTC.

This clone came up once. In nucleotides, the CDR3 is TGTGCCAGCTCACCAAGGCGGTCGTCGGGAGATGGCTACACCTTC. It translates to CASSPRRSSGDGYTF. V gene TRBV18 combines with J gene TRBJ1-2; D is uncertain. This CDR3 is built from 15 residues. The V and J ends lost 2 bases and 6 bases respectively, with 16 bases between them. Germline V CDR1 and CDR2: KGHSH, LQKENI.

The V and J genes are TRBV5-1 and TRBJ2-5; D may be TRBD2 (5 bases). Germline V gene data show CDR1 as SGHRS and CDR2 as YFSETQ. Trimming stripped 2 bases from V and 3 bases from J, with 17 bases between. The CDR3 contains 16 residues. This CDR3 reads CASSFGERGEEETQYF. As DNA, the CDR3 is TGCGCCAGCAGCTTCGGTGAACGGGGTGAAGAAGAGACCCAGTACTTC. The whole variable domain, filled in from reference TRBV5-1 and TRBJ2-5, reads KAGVTQTPRYLIKTRGQQVTLSCSPISGHRSVSWYQQTPGQGLQFLFEYFSETQRNKGNFPGRFSGRQFSNSRSEMNVSTLELGDSALYLCASSFGERGEEETQYFGPGTRLLVL.

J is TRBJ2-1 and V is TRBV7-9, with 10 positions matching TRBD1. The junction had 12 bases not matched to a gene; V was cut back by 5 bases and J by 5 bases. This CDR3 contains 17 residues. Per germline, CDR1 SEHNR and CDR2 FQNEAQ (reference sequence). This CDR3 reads CASSPSLGQGRDNEQFF. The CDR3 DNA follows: TGTGCCAGCAGCCCCAGCTTGGGACAGGGGAGGGACAATGAGCAGTTCTTC.

CDR3 sequence (DNA): TGTGCCAGTAGCGTCCTAGGGGTTAACACAGATACGCAGTATTTT. Its protein is CASSVLGVNTDTQYF. V usage is TRBV19 and J usage is TRBJ2-3; D is possibly TRBD1 (5 bases). Germline V gene lookup returns CDR1 LNHDA and CDR2 SQIVND (reference sequence). The ends were cut back, 6 bases at V and 2 bases at J, with 15 bases in the middle. CDR3 length: 15 residues.

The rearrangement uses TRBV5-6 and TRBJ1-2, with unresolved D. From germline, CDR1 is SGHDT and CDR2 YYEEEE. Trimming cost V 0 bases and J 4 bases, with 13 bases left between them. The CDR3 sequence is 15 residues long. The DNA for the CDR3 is TGTGCCAGCAGCTTGGGAGGGTTGGTGGGCTATGGCTACACCTTC. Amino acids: CASSLGGLVGYGYTF.

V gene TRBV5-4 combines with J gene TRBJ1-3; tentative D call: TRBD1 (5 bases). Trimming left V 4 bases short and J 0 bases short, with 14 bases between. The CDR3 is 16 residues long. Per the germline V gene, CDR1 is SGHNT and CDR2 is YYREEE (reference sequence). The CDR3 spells CASSTGGGISGNTIYF. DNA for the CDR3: TGTGCCAGCAGCACGGGTGGGGGGATCTCTGGAAACACCATATATTTT.